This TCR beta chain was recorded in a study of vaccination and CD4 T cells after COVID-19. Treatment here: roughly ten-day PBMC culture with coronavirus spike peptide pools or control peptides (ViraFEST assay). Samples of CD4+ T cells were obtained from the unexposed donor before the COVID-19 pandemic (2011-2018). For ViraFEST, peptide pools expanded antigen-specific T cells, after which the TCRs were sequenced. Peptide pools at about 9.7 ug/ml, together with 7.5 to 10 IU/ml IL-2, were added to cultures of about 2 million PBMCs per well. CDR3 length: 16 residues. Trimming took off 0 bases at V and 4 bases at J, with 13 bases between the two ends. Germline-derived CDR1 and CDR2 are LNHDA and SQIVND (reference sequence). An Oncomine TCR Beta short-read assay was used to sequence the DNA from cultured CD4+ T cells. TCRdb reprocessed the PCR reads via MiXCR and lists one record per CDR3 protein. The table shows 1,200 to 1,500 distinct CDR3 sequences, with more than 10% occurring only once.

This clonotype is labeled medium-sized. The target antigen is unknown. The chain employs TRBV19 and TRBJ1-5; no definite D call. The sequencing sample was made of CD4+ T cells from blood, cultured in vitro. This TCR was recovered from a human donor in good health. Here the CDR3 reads CASSIDRGGFNQPQHF. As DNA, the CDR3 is TGTGCCAGTAGTATAGATCGGGGAGGGTTTAATCAGCCCCAGCATTTT.